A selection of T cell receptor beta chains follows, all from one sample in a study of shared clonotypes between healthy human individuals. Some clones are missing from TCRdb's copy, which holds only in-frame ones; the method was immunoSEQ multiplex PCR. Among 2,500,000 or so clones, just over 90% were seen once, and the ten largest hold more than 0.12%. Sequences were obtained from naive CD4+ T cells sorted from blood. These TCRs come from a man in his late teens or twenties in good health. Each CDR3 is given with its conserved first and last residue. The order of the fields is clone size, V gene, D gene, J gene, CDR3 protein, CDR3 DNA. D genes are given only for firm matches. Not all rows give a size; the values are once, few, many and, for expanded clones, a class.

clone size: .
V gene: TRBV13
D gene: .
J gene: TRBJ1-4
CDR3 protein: CASSLKGVEEKLFF
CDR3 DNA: TGTGCCAGCAGCTTGAAGGGGGTAGAGGAAAAACTGTTTTTT

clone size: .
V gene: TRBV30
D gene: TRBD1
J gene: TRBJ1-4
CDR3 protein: CAWSGYRGPNEKLFF
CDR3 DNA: TGTGCCTGGAGTGGGTACAGGGGTCCTAATGAAAAACTGTTTTTT

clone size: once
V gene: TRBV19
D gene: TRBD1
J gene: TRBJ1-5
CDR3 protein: CASNEGQGIRQPQHF
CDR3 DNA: TGTGCCAGTAATGAGGGACAGGGGATTCGTCAGCCCCAGCATTTT

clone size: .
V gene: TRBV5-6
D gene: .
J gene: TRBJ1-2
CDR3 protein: CASSLVPNYGYTF
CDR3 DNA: TGTGCCAGCAGCTTGGTACCTAACTATGGCTACACCTTC

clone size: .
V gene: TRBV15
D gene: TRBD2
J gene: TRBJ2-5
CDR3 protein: CATSRDAGGETQYF
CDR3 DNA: TGTGCCACCAGCAGAGATGCGGGGGGGGAGACCCAGTACTTC

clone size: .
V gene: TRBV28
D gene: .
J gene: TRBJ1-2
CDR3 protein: CASSSPGTRGPYGYTF
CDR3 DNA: TGTGCCAGCAGTTCCCCCGGGACCAGGGGACCCTATGGCTACACCTTC

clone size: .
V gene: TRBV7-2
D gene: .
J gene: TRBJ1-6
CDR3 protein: CASSLGPPAGYNSPLHF
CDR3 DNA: TGTGCCAGCAGCTTAGGCCCGCCGGCGGGTTATAATTCACCCCTCCACTTT

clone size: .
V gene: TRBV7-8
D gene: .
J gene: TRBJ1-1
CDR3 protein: CASRLGYTEAFF
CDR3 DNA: TGTGCCAGCAGGTTAGGGTACACTGAAGCTTTCTTT

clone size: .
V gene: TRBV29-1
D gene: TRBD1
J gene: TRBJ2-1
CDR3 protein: CSVGQGDNEQFF
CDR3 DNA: TGCAGCGTGGGACAGGGCGACAATGAGCAGTTCTTC

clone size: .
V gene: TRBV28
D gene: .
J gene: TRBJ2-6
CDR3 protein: CASISRGSGANVLTF
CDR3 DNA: TGTGCCAGCATTTCGCGGGGCTCTGGGGCCAACGTCCTGACTTTC

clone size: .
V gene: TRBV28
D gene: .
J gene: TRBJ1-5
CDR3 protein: CASSPPSGQPQHF
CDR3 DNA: TGTGCCAGCAGCCCCCCTTCGGGTCAGCCCCAGCATTTT

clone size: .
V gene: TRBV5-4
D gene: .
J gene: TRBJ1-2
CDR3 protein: CASSLAYGLNYGYTF
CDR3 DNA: TGTGCCAGCAGCTTGGCCTATGGCCTTAACTATGGCTACACCTTC

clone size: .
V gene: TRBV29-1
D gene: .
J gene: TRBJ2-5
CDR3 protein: CSVEARYAKETQYF
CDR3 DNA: TGCAGCGTTGAGGCCAGGTATGCCAAAGAGACCCAGTACTTC